A selection of T cell receptor beta chains follows, all from one sample in a study of T cells in Graves' hyperthyroidism and ophthalmopathy. A single record per CDR3 protein comes from TCRdb applying MiXCR to the multiplex PCR reads. The data hold a few hundred thousand distinct CDR3 sequences, with roughly 18% observed a single time. Sequencing input: blood. All receptors derive from a man aged 18 to 30 with Graves' ophthalmopathy. CDR3s leave out the opening cysteine and the closing phenylalanine or tryptophan. Fields, in order: CDR3 protein, clone size, J gene, V gene. Clone size, where shown, is once, few, many, or a class for clones that have expanded.

CDR3 protein: ASSLVPDSYEQY
clone size: .
J gene: TRBJ2-7
V gene: TRBV7-2

CDR3 protein: ASSWGQGSNEQY
clone size: many
J gene: TRBJ2-7
V gene: TRBV5-1

CDR3 protein: ASRKGAGGEQY
clone size: .
J gene: TRBJ2-7
V gene: TRBV19

CDR3 protein: ASSQGTFSNQPQH
clone size: many
J gene: TRBJ1-5
V gene: TRBV3-1

CDR3 protein: ASSLAGSGEIQETQY
clone size: .
J gene: TRBJ2-5
V gene: TRBV5-1

CDR3 protein: ASIGETQETQY
clone size: many
J gene: TRBJ2-5
V gene: TRBV2

CDR3 protein: SGRAGAEQF
clone size: few
J gene: TRBJ2-1
V gene: TRBV20-1

CDR3 protein: ASSQEASQMGAF
clone size: many
J gene: TRBJ1-1
V gene: TRBV3-1

CDR3 protein: ATSDTGGLAEAF
clone size: many
J gene: TRBJ1-1
V gene: TRBV24-1

CDR3 protein: ASSQLTGELF
clone size: few
J gene: TRBJ2-2
V gene: TRBV3-1

CDR3 protein: ASSSSGRAEQF
clone size: many
J gene: TRBJ2-1
V gene: TRBV6-1

CDR3 protein: AISVGQSTDTQY
clone size: many
J gene: TRBJ2-3
V gene: TRBV10-3

CDR3 protein: SVETFPSPGQPYNEQF
clone size: many
J gene: TRBJ2-1
V gene: TRBV29-1

CDR3 protein: ASSLNKGGGLYNEQF
clone size: few
J gene: TRBJ2-1
V gene: TRBV5-1

CDR3 protein: ASRWGQGNQPQH
clone size: few
J gene: TRBJ1-5
V gene: TRBV12-3/TRBV12-4

CDR3 protein: ASSPWGRENTEAF
clone size: many
J gene: TRBJ1-1
V gene: TRBV3-1

CDR3 protein: ASSRNTGTVKTGELF
clone size: .
J gene: TRBJ2-2
V gene: TRBV6-1

CDR3 protein: ATSRAGRTSNEQF
clone size: .
J gene: TRBJ2-1
V gene: TRBV15

CDR3 protein: SALWTGPSRGPYEQY
clone size: .
J gene: TRBJ2-7
V gene: TRBV20-1

CDR3 protein: AISPEGEKLF
clone size: few
J gene: TRBJ1-4
V gene: TRBV10-3

CDR3 protein: ASRVIPGEQY
clone size: many
J gene: TRBJ2-7
V gene: TRBV2

CDR3 protein: ASSLDLTSTDTQY
clone size: many
J gene: TRBJ2-3
V gene: TRBV5-1

CDR3 protein: ASSPLGVLVNTGELF
clone size: .
J gene: TRBJ2-2
V gene: TRBV4-1

CDR3 protein: ASSLGGPDRVDTEAF
clone size: .
J gene: TRBJ1-1
V gene: TRBV5-6

CDR3 protein: ASSRAGQETQY
clone size: many
J gene: TRBJ2-5
V gene: TRBV3-1

CDR3 protein: ASSPRGSLSYEQY
clone size: .
J gene: TRBJ2-7
V gene: TRBV6-1

CDR3 protein: ASSPLAGPNQPQH
clone size: few
J gene: TRBJ1-5
V gene: TRBV4-1

CDR3 protein: ASSEARSGRETQY
clone size: many
J gene: TRBJ2-5
V gene: TRBV2

CDR3 protein: ASSGRGGQGSADTQY
clone size: many
J gene: TRBJ2-3
V gene: TRBV9

CDR3 protein: ASSRGVASINEQF
clone size: many
J gene: TRBJ2-1
V gene: TRBV5-1

CDR3 protein: ASSPYTSGTDEAF
clone size: .
J gene: TRBJ1-1
V gene: TRBV18

CDR3 protein: ASNARGPETQY
clone size: many
J gene: TRBJ2-5
V gene: TRBV2

CDR3 protein: ASSLLDGGYTEAF
clone size: many
J gene: TRBJ1-1
V gene: TRBV19

CDR3 protein: ASSGEIPSYEQY
clone size: .
J gene: TRBJ2-7
V gene: TRBV3-1

CDR3 protein: SVEDGVEQY
clone size: .
J gene: TRBJ2-7
V gene: TRBV29-1

CDR3 protein: ASSQVLRDNHEKLF
clone size: few
J gene: TRBJ1-4
V gene: TRBV4-1

CDR3 protein: ASSVGPGTGALSPLH
clone size: many
J gene: TRBJ1-6
V gene: TRBV9

CDR3 protein: ASSHQTVTNSPLH
clone size: few
J gene: TRBJ1-6
V gene: TRBV4-1

CDR3 protein: ASSETEEQH
clone size: .
J gene: TRBJ1-5
V gene: TRBV12-3/TRBV12-4

CDR3 protein: SARSGLAEKLF
clone size: many
J gene: TRBJ1-4
V gene: TRBV20-1

CDR3 protein: ASSPTTVSSGNTIY
clone size: many
J gene: TRBJ1-3
V gene: TRBV7-2

CDR3 protein: ASRNYTGGTEAF
clone size: few
J gene: TRBJ1-1
V gene: TRBV19

CDR3 protein: ASSFGYSNQPQH
clone size: few
J gene: TRBJ1-5
V gene: TRBV12-3/TRBV12-4

CDR3 protein: ASTPLLGDYYGYT
clone size: few
J gene: TRBJ1-2
V gene: TRBV7-9

CDR3 protein: ASSEGHGSGANVLT
clone size: .
J gene: TRBJ2-6
V gene: TRBV6-4

CDR3 protein: ASGGQGEADYGYT
clone size: .
J gene: TRBJ1-2
V gene: TRBV7-2

CDR3 protein: ASSSSGTSASTGELF
clone size: .
J gene: TRBJ2-2
V gene: TRBV5-1

CDR3 protein: ASSTDYEQY
clone size: many
J gene: TRBJ2-7
V gene: TRBV5-1

CDR3 protein: ASRGPYVDEQF
clone size: .
J gene: TRBJ2-1
V gene: TRBV9

CDR3 protein: ATGALAGGRDTQY
clone size: many
J gene: TRBJ2-3
V gene: TRBV7-9

CDR3 protein: ASSVSGQGLQETQY
clone size: few
J gene: TRBJ2-5
V gene: TRBV9

CDR3 protein: ASSLATTLGNTIY
clone size: .
J gene: TRBJ1-3
V gene: TRBV5-6

CDR3 protein: ASGLGRGTDTQY
clone size: .
J gene: TRBJ2-3
V gene: TRBV12-5

CDR3 protein: ASSPEGAGAYEQF
clone size: .
J gene: TRBJ2-1
V gene: TRBV12-3/TRBV12-4

CDR3 protein: ASSPRGSGGKETQY
clone size: few
J gene: TRBJ2-5
V gene: TRBV18

CDR3 protein: ASSVGRLREKLF
clone size: many
J gene: TRBJ1-4
V gene: TRBV2

CDR3 protein: AISWQGEKNTGELF
clone size: few
J gene: TRBJ2-2
V gene: TRBV10-3

CDR3 protein: ASSSGTSTNEQF
clone size: .
J gene: TRBJ2-1
V gene: TRBV6-9

CDR3 protein: ATSRDLGQGRSPLH
clone size: .
J gene: TRBJ1-6
V gene: TRBV15

CDR3 protein: ASSLEGLQETQY
clone size: many
J gene: TRBJ2-5
V gene: TRBV11-2